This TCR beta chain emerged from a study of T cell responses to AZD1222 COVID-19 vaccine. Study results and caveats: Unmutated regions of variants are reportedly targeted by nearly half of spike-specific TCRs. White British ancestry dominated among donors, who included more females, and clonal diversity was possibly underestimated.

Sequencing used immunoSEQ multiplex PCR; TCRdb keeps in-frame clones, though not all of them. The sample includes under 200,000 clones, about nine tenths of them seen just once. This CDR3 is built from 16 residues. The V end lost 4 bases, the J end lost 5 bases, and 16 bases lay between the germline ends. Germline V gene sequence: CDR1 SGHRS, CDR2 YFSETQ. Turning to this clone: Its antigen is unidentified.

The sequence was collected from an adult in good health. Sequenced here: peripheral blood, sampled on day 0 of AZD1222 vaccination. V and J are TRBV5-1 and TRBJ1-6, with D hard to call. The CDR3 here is CASSGKGGMDNSPLHF. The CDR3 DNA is TGCGCCAGCAGCGGGAAGGGCGGGATGGATAATTCACCCCTCCACTTT.